Each of the 21 T cell receptor beta chains below was sequenced from the same sample in a study of Tregs in tolerant kidney transplant recipients. TCRdb keeps only in-frame clones here, not all; method: immunoSEQ multiplex PCR. The table records about 240,000 clones, more than 65% of them present only once. The sequencing sample was made of CD4+ T cells from blood. These TCRs come from a human donor in good health.

The CDR3 sequence: CASRTGSYGYTF. As DNA, the CDR3 is TGTGCCAGCAGAACAGGGTCCTATGGCTACACCTTC. The chain is built from TRBV19 and TRBJ1-2; D may be TRBD1 (6 bases). This CDR3 spans 12 amino acids. CDR1 is LNHDA, CDR2 SQIVND, per germline (reference sequence). V was shortened by 9 bases and J by 4 bases, with 12 bases between the two germline ends.

This CDR3 is CASSETTVGAFF. The CDR3 region has the DNA TGCGCCAGCAGTGAGACTACCGTAGGAGCTTTCTTT. The chain has TRBV10-1 and TRBJ1-1; D unclear. This CDR3 is built from 12 residues. CDR1 is WNHNN and CDR2 is SYGVQD in the germline V gene (reference sequence). V lost 2 bases and J lost 10, with 11 bases in between.

A few counts support this clone. The gene calls are TRBV27 and TRBJ2-3; the D gene is possibly TRBD2 (6 bases). The germline V gene has CDR1 MNHEY and CDR2 SMNVEV (reference sequence). The CDR3 is made up of 13 amino acids. V was shortened by 7 bases and J by 11 bases, with 19 bases between the two germline ends. The CDR3 loop reads CASTPPSVRKQYF. Here the CDR3 DNA reads TGTGCCAGCACCCCTCCTAGCGTTCGTAAGCAGTATTTT.

This chain links TRBV6-1 with TRBJ1-1, with no clear D. V was shortened by 6 bases and J by 0 bases, with 14 bases between the two germline ends. CDR3 size: 15 residues. Germline CDR1 reads MNHNS; CDR2 reads SASEGT. The CDR3 DNA follows: TGTGCCAGCAGAAGGCAGGATTACATGAACACTGAAGCTTTCTTT. It encodes CASRRQDYMNTEAFF.

The chain uses TRBV30 and TRBJ2-7, with TRBD1 as a possible D gene (6 bases). Looked up from germline, CDR1 is GTSNPN and CDR2 is SVGIG (reference sequence). V was shortened by 0 bases and J by 9 bases, with 12 bases between the two germline ends. This CDR3 is 12 amino acids long. The CDR3 sequence: CAWSVDRQVQYF. The CDR3, as DNA: TGTGCCTGGAGTGTAGACAGGCAGGTGCAGTACTTC.

This chain links TRBV11-1 with TRBJ1-2; no firm D call. Per germline, CDR1 SGHAT and CDR2 FQDESV (reference sequence). The V end was cut by 5 bases, the J end by 4 bases, with 23 bases between. The CDR3 has 17 residues. This CDR3 reads CASSESSQAGKTYGYTF. In nucleotides, the CDR3 is TGTGCCAGCAGCGAATCCAGTCAGGCTGGAAAGACCTATGGCTACACCTTC.

This clone was observed once. The chain employs TRBV18 and TRBJ1-4, with 9 bases aligning to TRBD1. This CDR3 is 16 amino acids long. CDR1 is KGHSH, CDR2 LQKENI, per germline. J lost 5 bases, V lost 3 bases, and 7 bases had no gene match. CDR3 nucleotides: TGTGCCAGCTCACCGGCTGTGGGGACAGGGAATGAAAAACTGTTTTTT. This codes for CASSPAVGTGNEKLFF.

This clone came up a few times. The chain employs TRBV5-6 and TRBJ1-6; 8 bases align to TRBD1. Germline V gene data show CDR1 as SGHDT and CDR2 as YYEEEE. This CDR3 is built from 16 residues. With V trimmed by 1 base and J by 6 bases, 6 bases remained unmatched. For the CDR3, the DNA is TGTGCCAGCAGCTTGATAGGGACAGGACGTAATTCACCCCTCCACTTT. As protein: CASSLIGTGRNSPLHF.

The chain employs TRBV19 and TRBJ1-5; D gene uncertain. Germline values: CDR1 LNHDA, CDR2 SQIVND (reference sequence). This CDR3 is built from 16 residues. The V gene lost 5 bases and the J gene lost 3 bases, with 17 bases spanning the gap. The CDR3 nucleotides read TGTGCCAGTAGTCCCGATCGGTGGGGTAACAATCAGCCCCAGCATTTT. Translating gives CASSPDRWGNNQPQHF.

The chain is built from TRBV5-1 and TRBJ1-4; 8 bases are a match to TRBD1. The CDR3 has 15 amino acids. Germline V gives CDR1 SGHRS, CDR2 YFSETQ. V dropped 5 bases and J dropped 5; count of bases not matched to a gene: 8. Here the CDR3 reads CASRSQGDINEKLFF. The CDR3 region has the DNA TGCGCCAGCAGGTCACAGGGGGATATAAATGAAAAACTGTTTTTT.

The chain recombines TRBV18 with TRBJ1-5; TRBD1 aligns across 11 bases. The CDR3 covers 17 residues. J was trimmed by 7 bases and V by 3 bases; bases with no gene match: 11. CDR1 is KGHSH and CDR2 is LQKENI in the germline V gene. Here the CDR3 reads CASSPRPGQGGNQPQHF. CDR3 sequence (DNA): TGTGCCAGCTCACCCCGTCCGGGACAGGGGGGGAACCAGCCCCAGCATTTT.

This chain uses TRBV7-2 with TRBJ2-7, with 11 bases that match TRBD1. Trimming took 1 base from V and 4 from J; bases not matched to a gene: 3. Germline V gene lookup returns CDR1 SGHTA and CDR2 FQGNSA. The CDR3 loop spans 15 amino acids. The CDR3: CASSLEGTGGYEQYF. The CDR3 DNA sequence: TGTGCCAGCAGCTTAGAGGGGACAGGGGGGTACGAGCAGTACTTC.

V is TRBV19 and J is TRBJ1-1, with D possibly matching TRBD1 (5 bases). This CDR3 spans 14 amino acids. The V gene lost 7 bases and the J gene lost 1 base, with 13 bases spanning the gap. Germline CDR1 and CDR2: LNHDA and SQIVND (reference sequence). This CDR3 is CASITGTANTEAFF. The CDR3 DNA sequence: TGTGCCAGTATTACCGGGACGGCGAACACTGAAGCTTTCTTT. Complete variable domain (other parts from reference TRBV19 and TRBJ1-1): DGGITQSPKYLFRKEGQNVTLSCEQNLNHDAMYWYRQDPGQGLRLIYYSQIVNDFQKGDIAEGYSVSREKKESFPLTVTSAQKNPTAFYLCASITGTANTEAFFGQGTRLTVV.

This chain joins TRBV5-8 and TRBJ1-5, with TRBD1 matching 7 bases. CDR3 length equals 16 residues. V shed 5 bases and J 3 bases; nucleotides not matched to a gene: 11. The germline V gene encodes CDR1 SGHTS and CDR2 YDEGEE. CDR3: CASSHGQALVNQPQHF. In nucleotides, the CDR3 is TGTGCCAGCAGTCACGGACAGGCCCTGGTCAATCAGCCCCAGCATTTT. The complete variable domain, with remaining parts taken from reference TRBV5-8 and TRBJ1-5, reads EAGVTQSPTHLIKTRGQQATLRCSPISGHTSVYWYQQALGLGLQFLLWYDEGEERNRGNFPPRFSGRQFPNYSSELNVNALELEDSALYLCASSHGQALVNQPQHFGDGTRLSIL.

The V gene is TRBV9, the J gene TRBJ1-3; 10 nucleotides align to TRBD1. The J segment lost 4 bases and the V segment lost 4 bases, leaving 8 bases of the junction unmatched. There are 16 residues in the CDR3. CDR1 SGDLS and CDR2 YYNGEE come from the germline V gene. CDR3 sequence (DNA): TGTGCCAGCAGCCCCCACGACAGGGGGCAGGGAAACACCATATATTTT. Protein: CASSPHDRGQGNTIYF.

Comments on this clone: Other nucleotide sequences in the sample specify the same CDR3. V usage is TRBV18 and J usage is TRBJ1-1, with unresolved D. Germline loops: CDR1 KGHSH, CDR2 LQKENI. CDR3 length: 13 residues. The V gene lost 1 base and the J gene lost 1 base, with 4 bases spanning the gap. CDR3 residues: CASSPRENTEAFF. The CDR3 nucleotides are TGTGCCAGCTCACCACGGGAGAACACTGAAGCTTTCTTT.

This chain joins TRBV7-8 and TRBJ1-1; tentative D call: TRBD1 (5 bases). The V and J ends lost 3 bases and 2 bases respectively, with 7 bases between them. From germline, CDR1 is SGHVS and CDR2 FQNEAQ. The CDR3 runs 13 residues. CDR3 region: CASSFTGNTEAFF. The CDR3 DNA reads TGTGCCAGCAGCTTTACAGGAAACACTGAAGCTTTCTTT.

This chain connects TRBV30 to TRBJ2-5; 7 bases line up with TRBD1. Germline CDR1 GTSNPN, CDR2 SVGIG (reference sequence). The CDR3 extends over 14 amino acids. The V segment lost 0 bases and the J segment 0 bases; nucleotides outside the gene matches: 1. CDR3 nucleotide sequence: TGTGCCTGGAGTGTACAGGGGTACCAAGAGACCCAGTACTTC. Amino acids: CAWSVQGYQETQYF.

V is TRBV19 and J is TRBJ1-2; 9 nucleotides align to TRBD1. From germline, CDR1 is LNHDA and CDR2 SQIVND (reference sequence). Losses at the gene ends were 4 bases for V and 5 bases for J; bases not matched to a gene: 8. CDR3 length: 15 amino acids. The CDR3 sequence: CASSTSTGGNYGYTF. The CDR3 nucleotides are TGTGCCAGTAGTACCTCGACAGGGGGGAATTATGGCTACACCTTC. The variable domain in full, with the rest retrieved from reference TRBV19 and TRBJ1-2, is DGGITQSPKYLFRKEGQNVTLSCEQNLNHDAMYWYRQDPGQGLRLIYYSQIVNDFQKGDIAEGYSVSREKKESFPLTVTSAQKNPTAFYLCASSTSTGGNYGYTFGSGTRLTVV.

This clone has only one observation. The same CDR3 also results from other DNA sequences found in this sample. The rearrangement links TRBV6-1 to TRBJ1-1; tentatively, D is TRBD1 (5 bases). The germline V gene has CDR1 MNHNS and CDR2 SASEGT. The CDR3 consists of 13 residues. With 6 bases removed from V and 1 base from J, the gap between germline ends came to 9 bases. For the CDR3, the DNA is TGTGCCAGCAGGGCTACAGGGAACACTGAAGCTTTCTTT. Its protein product is CASRATGNTEAFF.

The V gene is TRBV29-1, the J gene TRBJ2-5; 7 bases line up with TRBD2. Germline CDR1 SQVTM, CDR2 ANQGSEA. V trimming: 7 bases; J trimming: 5 bases; junction bases outside the gene matches: 7. This CDR3 spans 12 amino acids. CDR3 region: CSAWGGSETQYF. CDR3 nucleotide sequence: TGCAGCGCTTGGGGGGGATCCGAGACCCAGTACTTC.